This note documents a single T cell receptor (beta chain) sequence. Its antigen remains undetermined. No much larger clonotype is one base removed from it; base qualities were not supplied. This sample stems from a study of OX40 agonist ivuxolimab in advanced cancers. Study-wide context: Ivuxolimab was an agonistic, fully human IgG2 monoclonal antibody directed against OX40 (CD134), a costimulatory receptor. Intravenous ivuxolimab was administered to patients every 2 weeks at six dose levels: 0.01, 0.1, 0.3, 1.5, 3 and 10 mg/kg. Of the roughly 50 dose-escalation patients, hepatocellular carcinoma was present in around 20, melanoma in roughly 15, renal cell carcinoma in 9 and head and neck cancer in 9. The dose-escalation cohort was around 83% male with a mean age of about 54 years, ranging from about 23 to 85. Patients were allowed to have had prior anti-PD-1, anti-PD-L1 or anti-CTLA-4 therapy, and more than 30% of the dose-escalation patients had previously received checkpoint inhibitors. Partial responses occurred in three dose-escalation patients, of whom one had hepatocellular carcinoma and two had cutaneous melanoma. Peripheral TCRbeta sequencing was intended to test whether TCR sequence diversity was altered and clonal T-cell expansion was caused by ivuxolimab. The monotherapy dose-escalation portion (N of about 57 patients) of the phase I ivuxolimab trial is reported in the paper. What the research found in general, with its limitations: After ivuxolimab, expanded clones were on average more numerous among CD8+ T cells than among CD4+ T cells. Partial responders in the 0.1-3.0 mg/kg groups had among the lowest normalized peripheral clonal expansion, especially among CD8+ T cells. Low levels of normalized T-cell clonal expansion were also seen in some nonresponding patients. At doses of 0.1 to 3.0 mg/kg, clonal expansion of both CD4+ and CD8+ blood T cells was observed from baseline to week 6. Which antigens the clonally expanded peripheral T cells were specific for was not determined.

The trial excluded patients who had a history of autoimmune disease or were on systemic immunosuppression. Peripheral blood for TCR sequencing was drawn from every dose cohort at baseline, at cycle 4 day 1 and at cycle 7 day 1. Samples were obtained from an open-label, multicenter, first-in-human phase I dose-escalation trial of ivuxolimab. Adults with locally advanced or metastatic melanoma, renal cell, hepatocellular, or head and neck squamous cell carcinoma were enrolled in the trial. Before TCR sequencing, CD4+ and CD8+ T cells were separately sorted from peripheral blood. The germline ends are 7 bases apart after V is trimmed by 3 bases and J by 5 bases. Including the terminal cysteine and phenylalanine, the CDR3 comprises 12 residues. Only the CDR3 DNA is retained, 36 bases long and in frame from the first base. The germline V gene encodes CDR1 LNHDA and CDR2 SQIVND (reference sequence). To sequence the TCRbeta CDR3 region, genomic DNA was isolated from the sorted cells. The immunoSEQ Assay was used for sequencing of TCRbeta CDR3 regions. This immuneACCESS table, as held by TCRdb, lists in-frame sequences with V and J called but not all clones. Of the missing ones, under half trace to an unresolved V gene in checked studies; the others have no known cause. Across this sample there are some 70,000 clones, with about 89% seen only once. Roughly 1.9% of the sample goes to the ten largest clones.

The sequence links TRBV19 to TRBJ1-1; the D gene is perhaps TRBD1, on 6 matching bases. This clonotype was sampled from an adult with an advanced solid tumor such as melanoma, head and neck, liver or kidney cancer. This sample comprised CD4+ or CD8+ T cells sorted from blood, obtained in a trial of the OX40 agonist ivuxolimab. In nucleotides, the sequence is TGTGCCAGTAGTATCAGGGGAACTGAAGCTTTCTTT. Its translation reads: CASSIRGTEAFF.